Listed here are 30 T cell receptor beta chains from one sample, sequenced in a study of T-cell memory formation after mild COVID-19. TCRdb used MiXCR to reprocess the 5' RACE reads, holding one entry per CDR3 protein. The table has roughly 300,000 distinct CDR3 sequences, roughly 13% seen once; the top ten hold 22%. Sequencing was done on a sample of PBMCs or a T cell subset sorted from them (not recorded which). The receptors shown here come from a man in his late teens or twenties who had mild COVID-19 (a few samples of this study predate the infection). Cell type and time point are not known.

The sample holds a few counts of this clonotype. CDR3 nucleotides: TGCGCCAGCAGCCAAGATCCTGGGACTCCAAACAATGAGCAGTTCTTC. Translated, it gives CASSQDPGTPNNEQFF. This chain links TRBV4-3 with TRBJ2-1; D perhaps matches TRBD2 (6 bases). The CDR3 runs 16 residues. Trimming removed 0 bases from V and 5 bases from J, with 14 bases in between. CDR1 and CDR2 (germline): LGHNA, YSLEER.

This clonotype was observed a few times. The chain links TRBV28 to TRBJ2-7; 9 nucleotides match TRBD1. CDR3 length: 15 residues. CDR1 and CDR2 from the germline V gene are MDHEN and SYDVKM. V trimming: 6 bases; J trimming: 5 bases; junction bases outside the gene matches: 11. The CDR3 sequence is CASSPSRDRVNEQYV. DNA of the CDR3: TGTGCCAGCAGCCCTTCCCGGGACAGGGTCAACGAGCAGTACGTC.

This clonotype was counted a few times. V usage is TRBV6-5 and J usage is TRBJ1-6; a possible D gene is TRBD1 (6 bases). Germline loops: CDR1 MNHEY, CDR2 SVGAGI. The CDR3 has 15 residues. V lost 6 bases, J lost 10 bases, and 19 bases lay in between. The CDR3 region is CASSRQQGKGSPLHF. For the CDR3, the DNA is TGTGCCAGCAGCCGACAACAGGGAAAGGGGTCACCCCTCCACTTT.

This clonotype appeared a few times. V is TRBV7-2 and J is TRBJ2-6; 7 bases are a match to TRBD2. This CDR3 spans 16 amino acids. J was trimmed by 2 bases and V by 5 bases; bases with no gene match: 6. Germline-derived CDR1 and CDR2 are SGHTA and FQGNSA. This CDR3 is CASSPWGGAGANVLTF. The CDR3 coding sequence is TGTGCCAGCAGCCCCTGGGGGGGGGCTGGGGCCAACGTCCTGACTTTC.

In this sample, this clonotype turned up a few times. The gene calls are TRBV4-3 and TRBJ2-1; perhaps TRBD2 as D (6 bases). Germline CDR1 reads LGHNA; CDR2 reads YSLEER. V was trimmed by 3 bases and J by 15 bases, leaving 24 bases between them. The CDR3 is made up of 15 amino acids. CDR3 nucleotide sequence: TGCGCCAGCAGCCACCGCCGGGACTCAGTTTTAACCCGGTTCTTC. Translated, it gives CASSHRRDSVLTRFF.

This rearrangement joins TRBV29-1 to TRBJ1-1, with D tentatively TRBD1 (5 bases). Germline values: CDR1 SQVTM, CDR2 ANQGSEA. V lost 8 bases and J 7 bases, leaving 23 bases between the germline ends. CDR3 length: 14 residues. CDR3 protein: CSTYGRDGSFEAFF. As DNA, the CDR3 is TGCAGCACCTACGGGCGGGACGGAAGTTTTGAAGCTTTCTTT.

The chain joins TRBV5-1 to TRBJ2-1; D is uncertain. Trimming left V 4 bases short and J 5 bases short, with 7 bases between. This CDR3 spans 12 amino acids. The germline V gene encodes CDR1 SGHRS and CDR2 YFSETQ. CDR3 DNA sequence: TGCGCCAGCAGCGTAGTCAACAATGAGCAGTTCTTC. Translated: CASSVVNNEQFF.

V gene TRBV9 combines with J gene TRBJ2-7; 7 positions agree with TRBD2. J lost 6 bases, V lost 4 bases, and 10 bases had no gene match. Per the germline V gene, CDR1 is SGDLS and CDR2 is YYNGEE. The CDR3 spans 14 residues. CDR3 in DNA: TGTGCCAGCAGCCCTAATTCGGGGGGTGGCGAGCAGTACTTC. Translated, it gives CASSPNSGGGEQYF. Using reference TRBV9 and TRBJ2-7 for the parts outside the CDR3, the full variable domain is DSGVTQTPKHLITATGQRVTLRCSPRSGDLSVYWYQQSLDQGLQFLIQYYNGEERAKGNILERFSAQQFPDLHSELNLSSLELGDSALYFCASSPNSGGGEQYFGPGTRLTVT.

The chain combines TRBV2 with TRBJ2-2; D gene unclear. V was trimmed by 3 bases and J by 6 bases, leaving 8 bases between them. CDR3 length: 13 residues. CDR1 and CDR2 from the germline V gene are SNHLY and FYNNEI. The CDR3 bases are TGTGCCAGCAGTGAGCATACCGCCGGGGAGCTGTTTTTT. Translation: CASSEHTAGELFF.

This clonotype was detected many times. The chain couples TRBV5-1 to TRBJ1-1, with 8 bases that match TRBD1. Germline V gives CDR1 SGHRS, CDR2 YFSETQ. The CDR3 is 14 residues long. V lost 4 bases, J lost 3 bases, and 5 bases stayed unmatched. CDR3 nucleotides: TGCGCCAGCAGCGTACAGGGGGGTGACACTGAAGCTTTCTTT. It encodes CASSVQGGDTEAFF.

This clonotype was observed a few times. The V call is TRBV6-2 or TRBV6-3, the J call TRBJ1-5, with a tentative D call TRBD1 (5 bases). The germline V gene has CDR1 MNHEY and CDR2 SVGEGT. V was pared by 6 bases and J by 4 bases, with 7 bases between. CDR3 length: 12 amino acids. CDR3 region: CASRSGNQPQHF. CDR3 DNA: TGTGCCAGCAGGTCAGGGAATCAGCCCCAGCATTTT.

A remark on this clonotype: It may be a read error: a sequence one base away is much more abundant. This sequence joins TRBV6-6 and TRBJ1-3, with no clear D. The CDR3 is made up of 12 amino acids. Trimming shortened V by 7 bases and J by 0 bases, and 4 bases separated the two germline ends. Per germline, CDR1 MNHNY and CDR2 SVGAGI (reference sequence). The CDR3, as DNA: TGTGCCAGCATGAGCTCTGGAAACACCATATATTTT. The encoded protein is CASMSSGNTIYF.

The V gene is TRBV4-3, the J gene TRBJ1-2, with D possibly TRBD1 on 5 matching bases. CDR1 and CDR2 from the germline V gene are LGHNA and YSLEER. The V end lost 0 bases, the J end lost 8 bases, and 13 bases lay between the germline ends. The CDR3 consists of 14 residues. CDR3 loop: CASSQEQGSGGYTF. The CDR3 bases are TGCGCCAGCAGCCAAGAGCAGGGTAGCGGGGGCTACACCTTC.

This chain joins TRBV4-2 and TRBJ2-3; 8 positions match TRBD2. Trimming at V came to 0 bases and at J to 2 bases, leaving 13 bases not matched to a gene. The germline V gene encodes CDR1 LGHNA and CDR2 YNFKEQ. The CDR3 extends over 19 amino acids. For the CDR3, the DNA is TGTGCCAGCAGCCAAGAGCCCCAGAGTACTAGCGGTTACACAGATACGCAGTATTTT. As protein: CASSQEPQSTSGYTDTQYF.

The rearrangement uses TRBV24-1 and TRBJ2-5, with TRBD1 as a possible D gene (5 bases). This CDR3 is built from 15 residues. Deletions cut 4 bases from V and 0 bases from J, with 11 bases between. CDR1 KGHDR and CDR2 SFDVKD come from the germline V gene. The CDR3 region has the DNA TGTGCCACCAGTGAGAGCAGGGCTAACCAAGAGACCCAGTACTTC. It encodes CATSESRANQETQYF.

This clonotype came up a few times. The rearrangement links TRBV7-2 to TRBJ2-2; no clear D. Germline CDR1 and CDR2: SGHTA and FQGNSA. The CDR3 consists of 13 residues. V dropped 8 bases and J dropped 1 base, with 8 bases sitting between them. CDR3 sequence reads: CASLPKNTGELFF. The CDR3 region has the DNA TGTGCCAGCCTTCCCAAGAACACCGGGGAGCTGTTTTTT.

The sample holds many counts of this clonotype. The chain has TRBV6-2 or TRBV6-3 and TRBJ2-5, with D possibly TRBD1 on 6 matching bases. The V and J ends lost 7 bases and 5 bases respectively, with 14 bases between them. The CDR3 spans 13 residues. Looked up from germline, CDR1 is MNHEY and CDR2 is SVGEGT. CDR3 nucleotide sequence: TGTGCCAGCAATCCGACTACAGGGGAGACCCAGTACTTC. Translation: CASNPTTGETQYF.

This chain links TRBV29-1 with TRBJ1-2, with TRBD1 matching 7 bases. This CDR3 is built from 13 residues. Germline loops: CDR1 SQVTM, CDR2 ANQGSEA. V lost 6 bases and J lost 5; bases outside the gene matches: 9. This CDR3 reads CSVGRGLGYGYTF. CDR3 DNA: TGCAGCGTCGGAAGGGGGCTTGGGTATGGCTACACCTTC.

This chain uses TRBV5-1 with TRBJ2-5, with TRBD2 identical over 15 bases. The CDR3 has 16 amino acids. CDR1 and CDR2 (germline): SGHRS, YFSETQ. The J segment lost 5 bases and the V segment lost 5 bases, leaving 7 bases of the junction unmatched. CDR3 nucleotide sequence: TGCGCCAGCAGGCGGACTAGCGGGGGGGCTGGTGAGACCCAGTACTTC. It translates to CASRRTSGGAGETQYF.

This clonotype was seen a handful of times. The junction departs from the called germline gene at one end, perhaps through a read error. The chain couples TRBV12-3 or TRBV12-4 to TRBJ2-7; TRBD1 might be the D (6 bases). This CDR3 is 13 amino acids long. CDR3 nucleotides: TGTGCCAGCAGTTTCAGGGGCTCCCACGAGCAGTACTTC. Translation gives CASSFRGSHEQYF.

In this sample, this clonotype turned up a few times. The chain is built from TRBV4-3 and TRBJ2-3; the match to TRBD2 covers 9 bases. J was trimmed by 5 bases and V by 9 bases; bases with no gene match: 9. CDR3 size: 14 residues. The germline V gene encodes CDR1 LGHNA and CDR2 YSLEER. CDR3 nucleotides: TGCGCCAGAGGCCCGGCGGGGGGGATAGATACGCAGTATTTT. It specifies CARGPAGGIDTQYF.

Only a few counts were recorded for this clonotype. The V call is TRBV4-3, the J call TRBJ2-5, with D tentatively TRBD1 (5 bases). Germline assignment: CDR1 LGHNA and CDR2 YSLEER. V was trimmed by 4 bases and J by 2 bases, leaving 11 bases between them. The CDR3 covers 14 residues. The chain's CDR3 is CASSLRVYQETQYF. As DNA, the CDR3 is TGCGCCAGCAGCCTCAGGGTATATCAAGAGACCCAGTACTTC.

V gene TRBV7-2 combines with J gene TRBJ1-2; the D is unclear. The length of the CDR3 is 13 residues. The ends were cut back, 6 bases at V and 4 bases at J, with 12 bases in the middle. The germline gives CDR1 SGHTA, CDR2 FQGNSA. CDR3 coding DNA: TGTGCCAGCAGTTCAAATCAGATCTATGGCTACACCTTC. It is translated as CASSSNQIYGYTF.

This clonotype occurred a few times. Written as DNA, the CDR3 is TGTGCCAGCAGTCCTGGACTAGCGGGGATATCCTACGAGCAGTACGTC. Protein: CASSPGLAGISYEQYV. The chain is built from TRBV5-6 and TRBJ2-7; 12 bases map to TRBD2. Germline values: CDR1 SGHDT, CDR2 YYEEEE. J gave up 1 base and V 5 bases, and 7 bases lay outside the gene matches. This CDR3 has 16 residues.

This clonotype was detected a few times. The CDR3 protein is CASSLGSHRAGQFNSPLHF. In nucleotides, the CDR3 is TGTGCCAGCAGCTTAGGATCCCATCGGGCGGGGCAATTTAATTCACCCCTCCACTTT. The genes are TRBV7-9 and TRBJ1-6; D possibly corresponds to TRBD1 (5 bases). Trimming stripped 1 base from V and 6 bases from J, with 22 bases between. CDR1 and CDR2 (germline): SEHNR, FQNEAQ (reference sequence). CDR3 length: 19 amino acids.

This clonotype has only a few counts. The chain links TRBV20-1 to TRBJ1-1; possible D gene TRBD1, 6 bases. V was cut by 6 bases and J by 5 bases, with 22 bases left in between. This CDR3 is 15 amino acids long. From germline, CDR1 is DFQATT and CDR2 SNEGSKA (reference sequence). DNA for the CDR3: TGCAGTGCGCCCGTCCCGTTGCAGGGACAAACTGAAGCTTTCTTT. Its protein product is CSAPVPLQGQTEAFF.

V gene TRBV29-1 combines with J gene TRBJ2-3; 10 bases fit TRBD2. The V segment lost 6 bases and the J segment 3 bases; nucleotides outside the gene matches: 3. Germline assignment: CDR1 SQVTM and CDR2 ANQGSEA. The CDR3 is 13 residues long. The chain's CDR3 is CSVKTSGTDTQYF. DNA for the CDR3: TGCAGCGTAAAGACTAGCGGGACAGATACGCAGTATTTT.

In its sample, this clonotype was seen a few times. The gene calls are TRBV12-3 or TRBV12-4 and TRBJ1-4, with 7 bases aligning to TRBD1. The CDR3 extends over 14 amino acids. Trimming cost V 5 bases and J 7 bases; bases outside gene matches: 7. The DNA for the CDR3 is TGTGCCAGCAGTCTCAAACGGGACAGTGAAAAACTGTTTTTT. Amino acid sequence: CASSLKRDSEKLFF.

This clonotype was detected only a few times. The chain recombines TRBV2 with TRBJ2-6; no firm D call. Trimming shortened V by 1 base and J by 4 bases, and 14 bases separated the two germline ends. This CDR3 comprises 17 residues. The germline CDR1 and CDR2 sequences are SNHLY and FYNNEI. In nucleotides, the CDR3 is TGTGCCAGCAGTGAAGTAACAGCAGCTCTGGGGGCCAACGTCCTGACTTTC. It translates to CASSEVTAALGANVLTF.

The genes are TRBV7-8 and TRBJ1-2; TRBD1 is a possible D gene (6 bases). V was cut by 2 bases and J by 3 bases, with 22 bases left in between. The germline V gene has CDR1 SGHVS and CDR2 FQNEAQ. This CDR3 contains 18 residues. The CDR3 DNA is TGTGCCAGCAGCTTACGGGGGCTACCCACGCTAATGGACTATGGCTACACCTTC. Residues: CASSLRGLPTLMDYGYTF.